A single sample is the source of the 3 T cell receptor beta chains below, sequenced in a study of cytomegalovirus exposure and HLA in healthy donors (TCRdb year 2017). Library method: the immunoSEQ multiplex PCR assay. For the multiplex PCR, a mixture combining 60 forward primers for TCR Vbeta segments and 13 reverse primers for TCR Jbeta segments was used. TCRdb stores this immuneACCESS table with in-frame sequences only. Part of the clones is absent; in the studies checked, under half of the shortfall reflects unresolved V genes, and no reason is known for the rest. Counted in this sample were about 120,000 clones; 81% of them appeared once. About 2.4% of the sample is held by the ten biggest clonotypes. Sequenced: PBMCs. The receptor source for this set is a woman between 40 and 55 years old in good health and CMV-seronegative.

The rearrangement uses TRBV5-1 and TRBJ2-7, with 8 bases aligning to TRBD1. Losses at the gene ends were 0 bases for V and 5 bases for J; bases not matched to a gene: 4. The germline V gene encodes CDR1 SGHRS and CDR2 YFSETQ. The CDR3 length is 14 residues. The DNA for the CDR3 is TGCGCCAGCAGCTTGGGCAGGGGGCTTAACGAGCAGTACTTC. Amino acid sequence: CASSLGRGLNEQYF.

This chain joins TRBV7-9 and TRBJ2-7; 10 bases match TRBD2. Germline V gene data show CDR1 as SEHNR and CDR2 as FQNEAQ (reference sequence). This CDR3 spans 16 amino acids. The junction had 9 bases not matched to a gene; V was cut back by 3 bases and J by 4 bases. CDR3 amino acids: CASSFPSGSGGYEQYF. DNA for the CDR3: TGTGCCAGCAGCTTCCCTAGCGGGAGTGGTGGATACGAGCAGTACTTC.

The rearrangement links TRBV7-9 to TRBJ2-3, with 7 bases lining up with TRBD1. CDR1 and CDR2 (germline): SEHNR, FQNEAQ (reference sequence). The length of the CDR3 is 15 residues. The trim removed 4 bases at V and 3 bases at J, leaving 7 bases unmatched. The CDR3 reads CASSSYRGRTDTQYF. The CDR3 DNA sequence: TGTGCCAGCAGCTCATACAGGGGTAGAACAGATACGCAGTATTTT.